Shown below are 9 T cell receptor beta chains from a single sample sequenced in a study of human T cells and chemical hapten exposure. TCRdb re-derived calls from the RACE reads in MiXCR, one entry per CDR3 protein. This sample has a few hundred thousand distinct CDR3 sequences, with under 6.5% found just once. Specified time point: patch test 2, 6 weeks after DPC sensitization. The treatment is: therapeutic diphenylcyclopropenone sensitization with weekly scalp DPC. This sample comprised whole blood, obtained in connection with sensitization to the hapten diphenylcyclopropenone (DPC). The origin of the receptors is a woman between 18 and 29 years old with alopecia areata. Some clones in this sample may be carry-over from other donors' samples.

This clonotype was seen at least ten times. CDR3 bases: TGTGCCAGCAGTTATGAGCCCACGGGGAGTTCACCCCTCCACTTT. It encodes CASSYEPTGSSPLHF. V is TRBV27 and J is TRBJ1-6, with D unclear. With 4 bases removed from V and 9 bases from J, the gap between germline ends came to 16 bases. The germline CDR1 and CDR2 sequences are MNHEY and SMNVEV (reference sequence). CDR3 length equals 15 residues.

This clonotype was detected a few times. The V and J genes are TRBV6-5 and TRBJ2-1, with D perhaps TRBD2 (5 bases). CDR3 length: 16 amino acids. V was clipped by 0 bases and J by 4 bases, with 13 bases between them. CDR1 MNHEY and CDR2 SVGAGI come from the germline V gene. Here the CDR3 DNA reads TGTGCCAGCAGTTACTCGGGAGCCCCGGGTTACAATGAGCAGTTCTTC. Its translation: CASSYSGAPGYNEQFF.

The rearrangement links TRBV12-3 or TRBV12-4 to TRBJ2-6; D not certain. V was pared by 1 base and J by 4 bases, with 8 bases between. The CDR3 spans 15 residues. The DNA for the CDR3 is TGTGCCAGCAGTTTAGGCCCTGGGGGGGCCAACGTCCTGACTTTC. Translating gives CASSLGPGGANVLTF.

This clonotype was detected ten times or more. The chain uses TRBV5-1 and TRBJ1-1, with 7 bases matching TRBD1. There are 14 residues in the CDR3. Germline V lookup: CDR1 SGHRS, CDR2 YFSETQ. Germline trimming cut 3 bases from V and 1 base from J; bases unmatched to any gene: 3. CDR3 region: CASSWEGANTEAFF. The CDR3 DNA follows: TGCGCCAGCAGCTGGGAGGGGGCGAACACTGAAGCTTTCTTT.

This clonotype was observed at least ten times. The J gene is TRBJ1-6, the V gene TRBV6-5, with D unclear. Germline-derived CDR1 and CDR2 are MNHEY and SVGAGI. V dropped 0 bases and J dropped 11 bases, with 20 bases sitting between them. This CDR3 comprises 17 residues. CDR3: CASSYSVSGSPTTPLHF. The CDR3 coding sequence is TGTGCCAGCAGTTACTCAGTTTCGGGCAGTCCCACCACACCCCTCCACTTT.

The table lists this clonotype with many counts. Here the CDR3 reads CSVEGLAGPYEQYF. The CDR3 DNA is TGCAGCGTAGAGGGACTAGCGGGGCCCTACGAGCAGTACTTC. The V call is TRBV29-1, the J call TRBJ2-7; 13 positions agree with TRBD2. Looked up from germline, CDR1 is SQVTM and CDR2 is ANQGSEA. V was clipped by 6 bases and J by 2 bases; unmatched bases: 4. The CDR3 contains 14 residues.

The chain uses TRBV6-2 or TRBV6-3 and TRBJ2-2; D gene unclear. Germline CDR1 is MNHEY and CDR2 is SVGEGT. The V end was cut by 2 bases, the J end by 4 bases, with 8 bases between. This CDR3 contains 14 residues. CDR3: CASSYALLTGELFF. DNA of the CDR3: TGTGCCAGCAGTTACGCACTACTCACCGGGGAGCTGTTTTTT.

V and J are TRBV20-1 and TRBJ2-7; tentatively, D is TRBD1 or TRBD2 (5 bases each). This CDR3 spans 11 amino acids. The V gene lost 6 bases and the J gene lost 4 bases, with 10 bases spanning the gap. Germline V CDR1 and CDR2: DFQATT, SNEGSKA (reference sequence). The CDR3 sequence: CSARWGYEQYF. CDR3 nucleotides: TGCAGTGCCCGATGGGGGTACGAGCAGTACTTC.

There are many counts of this clonotype. The genes are TRBV27 and TRBJ2-3; 9 bases are a match to TRBD1. V gave up 3 bases and J gave up 3 bases; unmatched junction bases: 4. This CDR3 contains 15 residues. Germline V gene sequence: CDR1 MNHEY, CDR2 SMNVEV (reference sequence). CDR3 amino acids: CASSFGTGLTDTQYF. In DNA, the CDR3 is TGTGCCAGCAGTTTTGGGACAGGGTTAACAGATACGCAGTATTTT.